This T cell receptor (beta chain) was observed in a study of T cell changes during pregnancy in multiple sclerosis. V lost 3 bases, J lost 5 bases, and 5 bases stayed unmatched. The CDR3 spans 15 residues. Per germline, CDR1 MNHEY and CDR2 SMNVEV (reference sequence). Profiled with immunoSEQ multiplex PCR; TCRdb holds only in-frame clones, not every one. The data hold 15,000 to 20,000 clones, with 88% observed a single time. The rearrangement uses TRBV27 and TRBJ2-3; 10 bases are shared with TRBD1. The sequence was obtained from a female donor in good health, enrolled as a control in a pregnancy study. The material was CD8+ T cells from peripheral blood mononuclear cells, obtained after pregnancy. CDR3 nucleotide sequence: TGTGCCAGCAGTTTTATGGGACAGGGGATAGATACGCAGTATTTT. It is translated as CASSFMGQGIDTQYF.